This T cell receptor beta chain was sequenced during a study of Ad26.COV2.S vaccination and SARS-CoV-2 variants. The study's findings and limits: Responses of T cells in total may have been underestimated by the TCR breadth and depth analyses.

The table came from immunoSEQ multiplex PCR; TCRdb's copy has only in-frame clones and leaves some out. The sample records some 340,000 clones, about 86% being singletons. Comments on this clone: Its antigen is unidentified.

Treatment noted: 15 to 20 received Ad26.COV2.S at low or high dose, single or two shots; about five received placebo; per-sample allocation not given. Samples came from day 63 after the first vaccine or placebo injection. Germline V gene sequence: CDR1 SGHVS, CDR2 FNYEAQ. The CDR3 contains 15 residues. V trimming: 2 bases; J trimming: 6 bases; junction bases outside the gene matches: 4. The source is a person between 18 and 65 years old who received the Ad26.COV2.S COVID-19 vaccine or a placebo. Sequenced material: peripheral blood, taken in a trial of Ad26.COV2.S vaccine versus placebo. The chain combines TRBV7-6 with TRBJ2-2; TRBD2 agrees at 9 bases. Written as DNA, the CDR3 is TGTGCCAGCAGCTTACTCGCGGGGGGGCCCGGGGAGCTGTTTTTT. Encoded protein: CASSLLAGGPGELFF.